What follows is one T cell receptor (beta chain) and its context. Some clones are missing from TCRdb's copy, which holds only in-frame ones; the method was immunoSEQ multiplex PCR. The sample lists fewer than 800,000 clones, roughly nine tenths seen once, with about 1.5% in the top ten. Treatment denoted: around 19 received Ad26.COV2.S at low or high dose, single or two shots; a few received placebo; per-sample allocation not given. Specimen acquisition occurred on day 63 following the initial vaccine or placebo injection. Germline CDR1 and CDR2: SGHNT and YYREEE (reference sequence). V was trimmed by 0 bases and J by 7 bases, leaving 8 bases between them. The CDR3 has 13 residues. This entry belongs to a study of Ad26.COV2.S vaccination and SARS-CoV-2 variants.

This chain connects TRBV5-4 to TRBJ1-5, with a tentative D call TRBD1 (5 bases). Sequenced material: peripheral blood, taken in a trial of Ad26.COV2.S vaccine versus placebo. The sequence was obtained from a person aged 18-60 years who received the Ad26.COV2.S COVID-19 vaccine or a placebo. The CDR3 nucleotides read TGTGCCAGCAGCTTGGAAGGGGCCCAGCCCCAGCATTTT. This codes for CASSLEGAQPQHF.